This T cell receptor beta chain came from a study of long-term antiretroviral therapy in people with HIV. Background on the study: The 2015 recommendation for immediate ART came about a decade after the earliest samples.

Germline-derived CDR1 and CDR2 are SGHNT and YYREEE (reference sequence). There are 18 residues in the CDR3. V lost 0 bases to trimming and J lost 4 bases, with 22 bases between them. The assay used was immunoSEQ (version v3.0), run at survey level. Sequencing used immunoSEQ multiplex PCR; TCRdb keeps in-frame clones, though not all of them. The table shows roughly 35,000 clones, with approximately 95% occurring only once. This clonotype was obtained from a woman between 45 and 60 years old with HIV. Specimen: unsorted PBMCs, collected around 5.5 years after starting antiretroviral therapy. This chain connects TRBV5-4 to TRBJ2-5; D tentatively reads TRBD1 or TRBD2 (5 bases each). The CDR3 coding sequence is TGTGCCAGCAGCTTGGACCAGGGCGCCTGGGGGTCCGGAGAGACCCAGTACTTC. It specifies CASSLDQGAWGSGETQYF.